Shown below are 24 T cell receptor beta chains from a single sample sequenced in a study of immune heterogeneity within non-small cell lung tumors. In a multiplex PCR, 32 V and 13 J primers amplified TCR beta CDR3. Each CDR3 protein is one row after TCRdb ran MiXCR on the multiplex PCR reads. The data contain under 15,000 distinct CDR3 sequences, about 23% of them singletons. Template input, which was bulk tumor genomic DNA, totaled 600 ng per sample. Biopsy collection occurred during surgery, with several far-apart biopsies per primary tumor. Curative surgery was undertaken by patients, who had untreated, newly diagnosed non-small cell lung cancer. Sequenced: lung tumor tissue. The receptor source for this set is a man aged 50 to 59 with non-small cell lung cancer.

The chain employs TRBV20-1 and TRBJ2-3; 7 bases are shared with TRBD2. This CDR3 is 16 amino acids long. V gave up 1 base and J gave up 6 bases; unmatched junction bases: 13. Germline CDR1 DFQATT, CDR2 SNEGSKA (reference sequence). CDR3 loop: CSARVGPGGKGDTQYF. The DNA for the CDR3 is TGCAGTGCTAGAGTGGGACCGGGAGGAAAGGGGGATACGCAGTATTTT.

By frequency in the sample, this clonotype is medium-sized. The V call is TRBV6-1, the J call TRBJ2-1, with TRBD2 matching 11 bases. The junction had 5 bases not matched to a gene; V was cut back by 3 bases and J by 7 bases. The CDR3 has 15 residues. Germline-derived CDR1 and CDR2 are MNHNS and SASEGT. CDR3 in amino acids: CASSEGASGGNEQFF. The CDR3, as DNA: TGTGCCAGCAGTGAGGGGGCTAGCGGGGGGAATGAGCAGTTCTTC.

This chain connects TRBV15 to TRBJ2-7, with 8 bases identical to TRBD1. CDR1 is LNHNV, CDR2 YYDKDF, per germline (reference sequence). Trimming took 5 bases from V and 4 from J; bases not matched to a gene: 10. The CDR3 consists of 15 residues. The CDR3 DNA reads as TGTGCCACCAGCGATAGATTGGACAGGGCTTACGAGCAGTACTTC. Translating it yields CATSDRLDRAYEQYF.

At least ten counts were recorded for this clonotype. CDR3 sequence (DNA): TGTGCCAGCAGCTCCGGGACTAGTAGTGAGCAGTTCTTC. Amino acids: CASSSGTSSEQFF. The rearrangement uses TRBV7-9 and TRBJ2-1, with 8 bases matching TRBD2. Trimming at V came to 4 bases and at J to 9 bases, leaving 5 bases not matched to a gene. This CDR3 contains 13 residues. From germline, CDR1 is SEHNR and CDR2 FQNEAQ (reference sequence).

The sample holds many counts of this clonotype. The chain couples TRBV9 to TRBJ1-2; D may be TRBD1 (6 bases). The CDR3 totals 17 residues. The V and J ends lost 0 bases and 6 bases respectively, with 21 bases between them. Germline V CDR1 and CDR2: SGDLS, YYNGEE. CDR3 loop: CASSVGGGAPSKDGYTF. The CDR3 DNA reads as TGTGCCAGCAGCGTAGGGGGGGGGGCCCCTTCGAAGGATGGCTACACCTTC. Full variable domain (missing parts from reference TRBV9 and TRBJ1-2): DSGVTQTPKHLITATGQRVTLRCSPRSGDLSVYWYQQSLDQGLQFLIQYYNGEERAKGNILERFSAQQFPDLHSELNLSSLELGDSALYFCASSVGGGAPSKDGYTFGSGTRLTVV.

A note on this clonotype: It may be a read error: a sequence one base away is much more abundant. This chain connects TRBV30 to TRBJ1-5; weak D call: TRBD1 (5 bases). The germline V gene has CDR1 GTSNPN and CDR2 SVGIG (reference sequence). The CDR3 is made up of 12 amino acids. The CDR3 DNA reads as TGTGCCTGTCAAACAGGTTTCGGGCCCCACCATTTT. Translation gives CACQTGFGPHHF. The full variable domain, with the rest looked up from reference TRBV30 and TRBJ1-5, is SQTIHQWPATLVQPVGSPLSLECTVEGTSNPNLYWYRQAAGRGLQLLFYSVGIGQISSEVPQNLSASRPQDRQFILSSKKLLLSDSGFYLCACQTGFGPHHFGDGTRLSIL.

Note on this clonotype: A much larger clone differs by one base, so this may be a read error. V and J are TRBV7-3 and TRBJ2-2, with D perhaps TRBD1 (5 bases). The germline V and J ends were trimmed by 5 bases and 10 bases, with 14 bases remaining between them. Per the germline V gene, CDR1 is SGHTA and CDR2 is FQGTGA. This CDR3 spans 13 amino acids. CDR3 DNA: TGTGCCAGCAGCGAAGATCAGGGCCTGGAGCTGTTTTTT. Its translation is CASSEDQGLELFF. The whole variable domain, filled in from reference TRBV7-3 and TRBJ2-2, reads GAGVSQTPSNKVTEKGKYVELRCDPISGHTALYWYRQSLGQGPEFLIYFQGTGAADDSGLPNDRFFAVRPEGSVSTLKIQRTERGDSAVYLCASSEDQGLELFFGEGSRLTVL.

With regard to this clonotype: This sequence may be a read error, since a much larger clone differs from it by one base. The chain joins TRBV6-2 or TRBV6-3 to TRBJ1-2; D perhaps matches TRBD1 (6 bases). The CDR3 is made up of 15 amino acids. Germline lookup yields CDR1 MNHEY and CDR2 SVGEGT. The CDR3: CDSSSGHSKGYGYTF. CDR3 nucleotide sequence: TGTGACAGCAGTTCGGGACACTCAAAGGGATATGGCTACACCTTC.

This clonotype was observed at least ten times. The chain combines TRBV7-2 with TRBJ2-1, with D hard to call. The CDR3 length is 15 residues. V was cut by 6 bases and J by 0 bases, with 12 bases left in between. Germline CDR1 SGHTA, CDR2 FQGNSA. Here the CDR3 DNA reads TGTGCCAGCAGAGCTAGGCGGAGCTCCTACAATGAGCAGTTCTTC. This sequence encodes CASRARRSSYNEQFF.

This clonotype was detected ten times or more. J is TRBJ1-2 and V is TRBV20-1; 8 bases agree with TRBD1. In germline, CDR1 is DFQATT, CDR2 SNEGSKA (reference sequence). Unmatched junction bases numbered 1, after V lost 1 base and J lost 3 bases. CDR3 length: 13 residues. CDR3 protein: CSARVQGDYGYTF. Here the CDR3 DNA reads TGCAGTGCTAGAGTACAGGGGGACTATGGCTACACCTTC.

This clonotype was picked up many times. The gene calls are TRBV27 and TRBJ1-6; a weak D match, TRBD1 (5 bases). This CDR3 spans 17 amino acids. CDR1 is MNHEY and CDR2 is SMNVEV in the germline V gene (reference sequence). Trimming pared 0 bases from V and 7 bases from J, leaving 16 bases between. The CDR3: CASSLSSIPRTNSPLHF. CDR3 DNA sequence: TGTGCCAGCAGTTTATCGTCCATACCAAGGACAAATTCACCCCTCCACTTT.

This clonotype was seen repeatedly, ten times or more. The rearrangement uses TRBV2 and TRBJ1-3; no clear D. Trimming pared 7 bases from V and 4 bases from J, leaving 8 bases between. CDR1 and CDR2 (germline): SNHLY, FYNNEI. CDR3 length: 12 amino acids. The CDR3: CASKREGNTIYF. DNA for the CDR3: TGTGCCAGCAAGAGGGAAGGAAACACCATATATTTT.

Notes on this clonotype: Given a much more abundant clone one base away, this may be a read error. This chain connects TRBV20-1 to TRBJ2-3, with a weak D call TRBD2 (5 bases). This CDR3 contains 14 residues. Deletions cut 6 bases from V and 10 bases from J, with 23 bases between. CDR1 is DFQATT, CDR2 SNEGSKA, per germline (reference sequence). As DNA, the CDR3 is TGCAGTGCCCGGGGAGCCCAAGCTTATGCTCCGCAGTATTTT. It is translated as CSARGAQAYAPQYF.

This clonotype was detected once. A read error may explain this, as a much larger clone is one base away. The rearrangement uses TRBV19 and TRBJ2-3; possibly TRBD1 for D (6 bases). V lost 1 base to trimming and J lost 5 bases, with 13 bases between them. The CDR3 has 15 residues. The germline V gene encodes CDR1 LNHDA and CDR2 SQIVND (reference sequence). The CDR3 sequence: CASSIATGTKDTQYF. CDR3 sequence (DNA): TGTGCCAGTAGTATAGCTACAGGGACCAAAGATACGCAGTATTTT.

V and J are TRBV18 and TRBJ2-5; D is uncertain. Trimming removed 3 bases at V and 1 base at J, with 6 bases between. The CDR3 runs 13 residues. Per germline, CDR1 KGHSH and CDR2 LQKENI. CDR3 protein: CASSPNAQETQYF. DNA for the CDR3: TGTGCCAGCTCACCTAACGCCCAAGAGACCCAGTACTTC.

Regarding this clonotype: It may be a read error: a sequence one base away is much more abundant. The rearrangement uses TRBV5-1 and TRBJ1-6; D is perhaps TRBD1 (5 bases). The CDR3 is 16 amino acids. The germline V gene has CDR1 SGHRS and CDR2 YFSETQ. Trimming shortened V by 0 bases and J by 2 bases, and 9 bases separated the two germline ends. CDR3 in DNA: TGCGCCAGCAGCTTGGTCCAGGACACCTATAATTCACCCCTCCACTTT. Translated: CASSLVQDTYNSPLHF.

The table lists this clonotype with a few counts. Being one base from a much bigger clone, this may be a read error. The CDR3 region is CAGSPTGRTYEQYF. CDR3 DNA: TGTGCCGGCTCACCGACAGGCCGCACCTACGAGCAGTACTTC. The J gene is TRBJ2-7, the V gene TRBV18, with D perhaps TRBD1 (6 bases). Looked up from germline, CDR1 is KGHSH and CDR2 is LQKENI. The CDR3 is 14 amino acids.

The chain links TRBV4-1 to TRBJ1-3; D is unclear. V lost 2 bases to trimming and J lost 2 bases, with 10 bases between them. Per the germline V gene, CDR1 is MGHRA and CDR2 is YSYEKL. The CDR3 is 15 residues long. As DNA, the CDR3 is TGCGCCAGCAGCCAATGGCTTTTCACTGGAAACACCATATATTTT. This encodes CASSQWLFTGNTIYF.

The chain couples TRBV11-3 to TRBJ1-5; 10 bases fit TRBD1. Trimming cost V 3 bases and J 5 bases; bases outside gene matches: 4. The germline V gene encodes CDR1 SGHNT and CDR2 YENEEA. CDR3 length: 15 amino acids. The DNA of the CDR3 is TGTGCCAGCAGCTTCGGGACAGGGGTCCATCAGCCCCAGCATTTT. Amino acids: CASSFGTGVHQPQHF.

This clonotype was picked up many times. This rearrangement joins TRBV28 to TRBJ1-6; TRBD1 might be the D (6 bases). CDR1 and CDR2 from the germline V gene are MDHEN and SYDVKM. The CDR3 sequence is 17 residues long. Between the trimmed V and J ends, which lost 5 bases and 1 base, there was a span of 15 bases. CDR3 sequence reads: CASSPAQGGSYNSPLHF. CDR3 coding DNA: TGTGCCAGCAGTCCAGCACAGGGCGGATCCTATAATTCACCCCTCCACTTT. Combining the CDR3 with reference TRBV28 and TRBJ1-6 gives the whole variable domain DVKVTQSSRYLVKRTGEKVFLECVQDMDHENMFWYRQDPGLGLRLIYFSYDVKMKEKGDIPEGYSVSREKKERFSLILESASTNQTSMYLCASSPAQGGSYNSPLHFGNGTRLTVT.

In the case of this clonotype: This may stem from a read error, because a much larger clone lies one nucleotide away. The chain links TRBV6-1 to TRBJ2-7; D ambiguous. The V end was cut by 6 bases, the J end by 3 bases, with 18 bases between. The CDR3 has 15 residues. Looked up from germline, CDR1 is MNHNS and CDR2 is SASEGT. DNA of the CDR3: TGTGCCAGCAGAACCCCCGGGCAGTTGCGCTACGAGCAGTACTTC. Residues: CASRTPGQLRYEQYF.

This clonotype was observed many times. The rearrangement uses TRBV5-1 and TRBJ2-3, with 7 nucleotides matching TRBD2. CDR1 and CDR2 from the germline V gene are SGHRS and YFSETQ. There are 14 residues in the CDR3. The ends lost 4 bases at V and 0 bases at J; junction bases unmatched: 2. CDR3 sequence: CASSLSGSTDTQYF. The CDR3 nucleotides read TGCGCCAGCAGCCTTAGCGGGAGCACAGATACGCAGTATTTT.

In regard to this clonotype: This may come from a read error, since a much larger clone is one base off. The J gene is TRBJ1-2, the V gene TRBV3-1; maybe TRBD1 (5 bases). The germline V gene has CDR1 LGHDT and CDR2 YNNKEL (reference sequence). The CDR3 extends over 15 amino acids. CDR3 nucleotide sequence: TGTGCCAGGAGCCTAGGAGGGACTTTGCACTATGGCTACACCTTC. This sequence encodes CARSLGGTLHYGYTF.

Relative to its sample, this clonotype is medium-sized. The chain uses TRBV6-5 and TRBJ2-7, with TRBD2 identical over 11 bases. CDR1 is MNHEY and CDR2 is SVGAGI in the germline V gene. Germline trimming cut 2 bases from V and 3 bases from J; bases unmatched to any gene: 0. The CDR3 has 14 amino acids. The CDR3 bases are TGTGCCAGCAGTTACACTAGCGGGAGCTACGAGCAGTACTTC. Protein sequence: CASSYTSGSYEQYF.